The 5 T cell receptor beta chains in this list originate from one sample, sequenced in a study of healthy donors' naive CD4 and CD8 T cells (dated by TCRdb to about 2015). Instrument on record: 454 GS FLX Titanium. A previously published linear amplification protocol was used to build the TCR libraries, starting from around 520 ng of total RNA. TCRdb trimmed the raw reads at Q25, called clones with MiXCR and kept productive beta chains. Identical CDR3 proteins give one entry, which carries the most common genes and DNA. The sample table records roughly 200,000 distinct CDR3 sequences; about 76% of these occur just once. The top ten constitute 2.3% of the sample. Sequenced: naive CD4+ and CD8+ T cells sorted from blood, pooled from several donors. The cell subset or site label for this specimen denotes: FACS-sorted naive CD4+ (CD45RO-CD45RA+) and naive CD8+ (CD45RA+CD27bright) T cells. The receptor set was obtained from a pool of human donors in good health; the sample pools cells from several healthy donors.

The chain employs TRBV19 and TRBJ2-3; the D gene is possibly TRBD1 (6 bases). Germline CDR1 and CDR2: LNHDA and SQIVND (reference sequence). Trimming stripped 8 bases from V and 0 bases from J, with 18 bases between. There are 16 residues in the CDR3. The CDR3 is CASSLMTGQSTDTQYF. CDR3 in DNA: TGTGCCAGTTCCCTAATGACAGGTCAGAGCACAGATACGCAGTATTTT.

This clonotype appeared a few times. This sequence joins TRBV6-2 or TRBV6-3 and TRBJ2-7; 8 bases are shared with TRBD1. Germline trimming cut 7 bases from V and 0 bases from J; bases unmatched to any gene: 5. This CDR3 spans 14 amino acids. Germline V lookup: CDR1 MNHEY, CDR2 SVGEGT. DNA for the CDR3: TGTGCCAGCACTACAGACAGGGGCTCCTACGAGCAGTACTTC. It codes for CASTTDRGSYEQYF.

The chain has TRBV4-1 and TRBJ1-3, with D hard to call. Trimming removed 0 bases from V and 2 bases from J, with 11 bases in between. Germline assignment: CDR1 MGHRA and CDR2 YSYEKL. The CDR3 is 16 residues long. The CDR3 region has the DNA TGCGCCAGCAGCCAAGATTCCCCAGGACCTGGAAACACCATATATTTT. Protein product: CASSQDSPGPGNTIYF.

V gene TRBV29-1 combines with J gene TRBJ2-7; no clear D gene. The CDR3 sequence is 11 residues long. Trimming removed 6 bases from V and 5 bases from J, with 11 bases in between. Looked up from germline, CDR1 is SQVTM and CDR2 is ANQGSEA. The CDR3 nucleotides read TGCAGCGTCGCCGGAGCCAACGAGCAGTACTTC. Translating gives CSVAGANEQYF.

V and J are TRBV15 and TRBJ1-1; 7 positions match TRBD1. Per the germline V gene, CDR1 is LNHNV and CDR2 is YYDKDF (reference sequence). V lost 7 bases and J lost 0; bases outside the gene matches: 5. The CDR3 totals 14 residues. CDR3 DNA: TGTGCCACCACCCAGACAGGGATGAACACTGAAGCTTTCTTT. Translating gives CATTQTGMNTEAFF.